The rows below give T cell receptor beta chains drawn from one sample of a study of blood T cell repertoires in COVID-19. Here immunoSEQ multiplex PCR was the method, and the copy in TCRdb shows in-frame clones only, minus some. The sample shows approximately 220,000 clones, under 90% of them seen only once. Sequences were obtained from PBMCs or T cells enriched from blood (not recorded which). These receptors were taken from a woman in her forties or fifties who had been exposed to COVID-19. The CDR3 runs from the conserved cysteine through the conserved F or W. The D gene is left open where the match is weak. The size entry is marked missing in some rows and otherwise reads once, few, many or a size class.

J	D	V	size	CDR3	DNA
TRBJ2-1	TRBD2	TRBV9	NA	CASGPGGELYNEQFF	TGTGCGAGTGGGCCCGGGGGGGAGCTCTACAATGAGCAGTTCTTC
TRBJ1-1	TRBD1	TRBV27	NA	CASSFGQGNTEAFF	TGTGCCAGCAGTTTCGGACAGGGGAACACTGAAGCTTTCTTT
TRBJ2-1	TRBD2	TRBV15	NA	CATSYPLAGGYNEQFF	TGTGCCACCAGCTACCCCTTAGCGGGGGGATACAATGAGCAGTTCTTC
TRBJ2-3	TRBD2	TRBV5-1	NA	CASSTGLAGGITDTQYF	TGCGCCAGCAGTACGGGACTAGCGGGGGGTATCACAGATACGCAGTATTTT
TRBJ1-5	NA	TRBV30	NA	CAWEGESADYSNQPQHF	TGTGCCTGGGAGGGGGAGTCCGCGGATTATAGCAATCAGCCCCAGCATTTT
TRBJ2-2	NA	TRBV6-4	NA	CASRYDSSGELFF	TGTGCCAGCAGATACGACAGTTCCGGGGAGCTGTTTTTT
TRBJ1-5	NA	TRBV28	NA	CASSGGGQGFNQPQHF	TGTGCCAGCAGTGGGGGAGGGCAGGGGTTCAATCAGCCCCAGCATTTT
TRBJ1-3	NA	TRBV9	few	CASSVDGDTIYF	TGTGCCAGCAGCGTAGACGGAGACACCATATATTTT
TRBJ2-5	TRBD2	TRBV27	NA	CASSLSLAGGETQYF	TGTGCCAGCAGTTTGTCACTAGCGGGTGGAGAGACCCAGTACTTC
TRBJ1-1	TRBD1	TRBV3-1/TRBV3-2	NA	CASSQGTGAEAFF	TGTGCCAGCAGCCAAGGGACAGGGGCTGAAGCTTTCTTT
TRBJ1-2	NA	TRBV5-6	NA	CASSLAGNYGYTF	TGTGCCAGCAGCTTGGCCGGGAACTATGGCTACACCTTC
TRBJ2-7	NA	TRBV7-6	NA	CASSSRDIRAVYEQYF	TGTGCCAGCAGCTCACGGGACATACGGGCCGTCTACGAGCAGTACTTC
TRBJ1-1	NA	TRBV10-2	NA	CASSGVGVDTEAFF	TGCGCCAGCAGTGGTGTAGGGGTGGACACTGAAGCTTTCTTT
TRBJ2-1	TRBD2	TRBV3-1/TRBV3-2	NA	CASRLRLAGYNEQFF	TGTGCCAGCAGATTAAGACTAGCGGGGTACAATGAGCAGTTCTTC
TRBJ1-2	NA	TRBV20-1	NA	CSASTEGDGYTF	TGCAGTGCTAGTACTGAGGGAGATGGCTACACCTTC
TRBJ1-4	TRBD1	TRBV5-4	NA	CASSPGRDSREKLFF	TGTGCCAGCAGCCCGGGCCGGGACAGCCGTGAAAAACTGTTTTTT
TRBJ1-5	NA	TRBV30	NA	CAWSRGGQGNQPQHF	TGTGCCTGGAGTCGGGGGGGGCAGGGGAATCAGCCCCAGCATTTT
TRBJ1-3	NA	TRBV5-6	once	CASSLGRPSGNTIYF	TGTGCCAGCAGCTTGGGGAGACCCTCTGGAAACACCATATATTTT
TRBJ1-2	NA	TRBV6-5	NA	CASSYSSSGGYTF	TGTGCCAGCAGTTACTCCTCATCGGGTGGCTACACCTTC
TRBJ1-6	NA	TRBV28	NA	CASSLDSYNSPLHF	TGTGCCAGCAGTTTGGACAGCTATAATTCACCCCTCCACTTT
TRBJ2-3	NA	TRBV10-3	NA	CAIYPDSRSTDTQYF	TGTGCCATCTATCCCGACAGCCGTAGCACAGATACGCAGTATTTT
TRBJ1-2	TRBD1	TRBV3-1/TRBV3-2	NA	CASSNRGIRVYGYTF	TGTGCCAGCAGCAACAGGGGGATTAGAGTCTATGGCTACACCTTC
TRBJ2-2	NA	TRBV28	NA	CASSLPGTGELFF	TGTGCCAGCAGTTTACCGGGTACCGGGGAGCTGTTTTTT
TRBJ2-7	TRBD2	TRBV9	NA	CASSVSSGPAYEQYF	TGTGCCAGCAGCGTTTCTAGCGGGCCCGCCTACGAGCAGTACTTC
TRBJ1-4	NA	TRBV25-1	NA	CASSETGPNEKLFF	TGTGCCAGCAGTGAAACAGGTCCTAATGAAAAACTGTTTTTT
TRBJ1-1	NA	TRBV6-5	NA	CASSYSGGETEAFF	TGTGCCAGCAGTTACTCGGGGGGAGAGACTGAAGCTTTCTTT
TRBJ1-1	NA	TRBV6-5	NA	CASSSLATSGEAFF	TGTGCCAGCAGTTCCTTAGCCACGTCCGGTGAAGCTTTCTTT